These T cell receptor beta chains were read from a single sample in a study of cytomegalovirus exposure and HLA in healthy donors. The method was immunoSEQ multiplex PCR; TCRdb's version includes in-frame clones alone and lacks a portion of them. The sample yields roughly 240,000 clones, over 75% seen once. The specimen sequenced was PBMCs. The source is a boy aged 10-17 years in good health and CMV-seronegative. The CDR3 runs from the conserved cysteine through the conserved F or W. The D gene is left open where the match is weak. Clone size is not always given. Where it is, it says once, few, many or a class for expanded clones.

J	D	size	V	DNA	CDR3
TRBJ2-3	TRBD2	NA	TRBV6-5	TGTGCCAGCAAACCCGAGCGGGGGGGCACAGATACGCAGTATTTT	CASKPERGGTDTQYF
TRBJ2-1	TRBD1	once	TRBV27	TGTGCCAGCAGTTCGTGGGACAGGGTTTTTTCCAATGAGCAGTTCTTC	CASSSWDRVFSNEQFF
TRBJ2-7	NA	NA	TRBV5-4	TGTGCCAGCAGCTTGGGAGATCAGGGGACCTCCTACGAGCAGTACTTC	CASSLGDQGTSYEQYF
TRBJ2-3	NA	NA	TRBV7-6	TGTGCCAGCAGCCCCCGGAGCCCTAGCACAGATACGCAGTATTTT	CASSPRSPSTDTQYF
TRBJ1-5	TRBD1	NA	TRBV12-5	TGTGCTAGTGGTACTGGACAGGGCAGTAGCAATCAGCCCCAGCATTTT	CASGTGQGSSNQPQHF
TRBJ1-1	NA	NA	TRBV7-8	TGTGCCAGCAGCCTCTCAGGGAACACTGAAGCTTTCTTT	CASSLSGNTEAFF
TRBJ2-7	TRBD1	NA	TRBV2	TGTGCCAGCAGTGTAACAGGGGGCGAGCAGTACTTC	CASSVTGGEQYF
TRBJ2-3	NA	NA	TRBV7-2	TGTGCCAGCAGCTTAAGAGTATCACAGGGTAGAGTGGTAGATACGCAGTATTTT	CASSLRVSQGRVVDTQYF
TRBJ2-5	TRBD2	NA	TRBV30	TGTGCCTGGGGAAGCGGGGGGACCTTCGGAGAGACCCAGTACTTC	CAWGSGGTFGETQYF
TRBJ1-1	NA	few	TRBV6-1	TGTGCCAGCGTCCCGGACAAAGCTTTCTTT	CASVPDKAFF
TRBJ2-1	TRBD2	NA	TRBV2	TGTGCCAGCAGAAGGACTAGCGGGAGGGCCGGGTACAATGAGCAGTTCTTC	CASRRTSGRAGYNEQFF
TRBJ2-7	NA	NA	TRBV11-2	TGTGCCAGCAGCTTAGACGCATGGCGGGAAGGGGACGAGCAGTACTTC	CASSLDAWREGDEQYF
TRBJ1-5	TRBD1	NA	TRBV5-8	TGTGCCAGCAGCCCTTGGACAGGGCAACAATGGCAGCCCCAGCATTTT	CASSPWTGQQWQPQHF
TRBJ2-5	NA	NA	TRBV12-5	TGTGCTAGTGGTGCAGGGGAGACCCAGTACTTC	CASGAGETQYF
TRBJ1-3	NA	NA	TRBV6-5	TGTGCCAGCAGTCGGACTAGGCCTGGAAACACCATATATTTT	CASSRTRPGNTIYF
TRBJ2-7	TRBD1	NA	TRBV6-6	TGTGCCAGCAGTTACTCAGCGGACAGGCCATACGAGCAGTACTTC	CASSYSADRPYEQYF
TRBJ1-3	TRBD1	NA	TRBV9	TGTGCCAGCAGCGCGCCAGACAGGGGCTCTGGAAACACCATATATTTT	CASSAPDRGSGNTIYF
TRBJ2-3	NA	NA	TRBV10-3	TGTGCCATCACCGAGTCTCATAGCACAGATACGCAGTATTTT	CAITESHSTDTQYF
TRBJ1-1	NA	NA	TRBV6-6	TGTGCCAGCAGCCGACCTGGCAGCGCCGACACTGAAGCTTTCTTT	CASSRPGSADTEAFF
TRBJ2-3	NA	NA	TRBV20-1	TGCAGTGCTACAGGCACAGATACGCAGTATTTT	CSATGTDTQYF
TRBJ1-1	NA	NA	TRBV5-1	TGCGCCAGCAGCTCCCCCAGGGAGGGGATTGAAGCTTTCTTT	CASSSPREGIEAFF
TRBJ1-3	NA	NA	TRBV27	TGTGCCAGCAGTTCTTATTCTCGGGGTGGGACCATATATTTT	CASSSYSRGGTIYF
TRBJ2-7	TRBD2	NA	TRBV7-9	TGTGCCAGCAGCGAACGGGGAGCGGGAGGGGGCGAGCAGTACTTC	CASSERGAGGGEQYF
TRBJ1-2	TRBD1	few	TRBV6-1	TGTGCCAGCAGTGAAGCGCTTTTGGGACAGGCGAAAGGCTACACCTTC	CASSEALLGQAKGYTF
TRBJ2-7	NA	few	TRBV5-1	TGCGCCAGCAGGAGCCTGGACAGTTCCACCTACGAGCAGTACTTC	CASRSLDSSTYEQYF
TRBJ2-1	NA	NA	TRBV2	TGTGCCAGCAGTGGTGGAGGGGAGCAGTTCTTC	CASSGGGEQFF
TRBJ1-1	NA	NA	TRBV30	TGTGCCTGGAGTCCGACAGCCCGAACGAACACTGAAGCTTTCTTT	CAWSPTARTNTEAFF
TRBJ2-3	NA	NA	TRBV19	TGTGCCAGTAGTATAGGTAGTCTATCGACTAGCACAGATACGCAGTATTTT	CASSIGSLSTSTDTQYF
TRBJ2-1	NA	NA	TRBV4-1	TGCGCCAGCAGCTTTGGTTTATACCAGGGCTCAAAAAACTACAATGAGCAGTTCTTC	CASSFGLYQGSKNYNEQFF
TRBJ2-7	NA	NA	TRBV9	TGTGCCAGCAGCGCAGGACTAACTTTGCCCCTCTCCTACGAGCAGTACTTC	CASSAGLTLPLSYEQYF
TRBJ1-1	NA	once	TRBV25-1	TGTGCCAGCAGTGAATCCGGTGGGGCCAGGGGCACTGAAGCTTTCTTT	CASSESGGARGTEAFF
TRBJ1-1	NA	NA	TRBV7-2	TGTGCCAGCAGCTTATATGCGAGATCAAACACTGAAGCTTTCTTT	CASSLYARSNTEAFF
TRBJ2-3	TRBD1	NA	TRBV30	TGTGCCTGGAGTTGGGGACAGTCCACGGATTTT	CAWSWGQSTDF
TRBJ2-6	NA	NA	TRBV6-6	TGTGCCAGCAGTTCTTCCAGACTGTCTGGGGCCAACGTCCTGACTTTC	CASSSSRLSGANVLTF
TRBJ2-1	NA	NA	TRBV9	TGTGCCAGCAGCGTAGTTGGCAGGCAGCAGTTCTTC	CASSVVGRQQFF
TRBJ2-1	TRBD2	NA	TRBV7-8	TGTGCCAGCAGCTTGGGACTAAACAATGAGCAGTTCTTC	CASSLGLNNEQFF
TRBJ1-5	TRBD1	NA	TRBV27	TGTGCCAGCAGTTCCCGCGGGACAGAACTTTATCAGCCCCAGCATTTT	CASSSRGTELYQPQHF
TRBJ1-2	NA	NA	TRBV5-1	TGCGCCAGCAGCTTATCGCCGACAGGCAGAAGGACCGCTGGCTACACCTTC	CASSLSPTGRRTAGYTF
TRBJ2-7	TRBD2	NA	TRBV5-4	TGTGCCAGCAGCCCTTTTGCGGGAGGGCCGGGCGAGCAGTACTTC	CASSPFAGGPGEQYF
TRBJ1-5	NA	NA	TRBV27	TGTGCCAGCAGTCCTAGGACAGTTAGCAATCAGCCCCAGCATTTT	CASSPRTVSNQPQHF